This TCR beta chain is from a study of radiotherapy plus CTLA-4 blockade in lung cancer. Study overall: Of all patients, approximately 19% responded objectively and around 31% showed disease control. Study-wide results and caveats: Radiotherapy plus ipilimumab was followed by expansion in blood of tumor-derived TCR clones. Early shifts in blood T cell clones, with interferon-beta, reportedly predicted response best.

Worth noting for this clone: The target antigen is unknown.

Profiling relied on immunoSEQ multiplex PCR, and the TCRdb table lists in-frame clones only, not all of them. The profile shows 50,000 to 70,000 clones, 77% of them singletons. Germline V lookup: CDR1 SGHRS, CDR2 YFSETQ. The V gene end was trimmed by 4 bases and the J gene end by 4 bases; junction bases not matched to a gene: 7. The CDR3 covers 15 residues. The chain has TRBV5-1 and TRBJ1-4; TRBD1 agrees at 7 bases. Sequenced material: peripheral blood, taken from a patient treated with radiotherapy plus ipilimumab. This TCR was sampled from a human donor with non-small cell lung cancer who had a partial response to radiotherapy plus ipilimumab. CDR3 in amino acids: CASSAIRDSNEKLFF. The CDR3 nucleotides read TGCGCCAGCAGCGCCATCCGGGACAGTAATGAAAAACTGTTTTTT.